The present T cell receptor beta chain was sequenced within a study of blood T cell repertoires in COVID-19. In the study overall: T cells, B-cell-depleted T cells, or PBMCs provided the cDNA or gDNA that served as material.

Participants spanned ages about 18 to 100 years and resided in roughly 26 US areas. Donors were grouped by their self-reported clinical history. Donors of Cohort 3 who recovered were those that had two negative PCRs, clearance, or symptom resolution. Germline V lookup: CDR1 SGHRS, CDR2 YFSETQ. Trimming left V 4 bases short and J 2 bases short, with 10 bases between. The CDR3 sequence is 14 residues long. Sequencing was performed with immunoSEQ multiplex PCR; in TCRdb, only in-frame clones are kept and a portion is missing. Of almost 200,000 clones in the sample, roughly 90% are singletons; the top ten hold roughly 8.1%.

Sequenced sample: PBMCs or T cells enriched from blood (not recorded which). The V call is TRBV5-1, the J call TRBJ1-3; the D is unclear. The TCR sequence derives from a woman aged 18 to 35 who had recovered from COVID-19. The CDR3 sequence: CASSPQVTGNTIYF. The CDR3 nucleotides are TGCGCCAGCAGCCCTCAGGTAACTGGAAACACCATATATTTT.